This T cell receptor (beta chain) was sequenced in a study of blood T cells in healthy people across ages. General study results and limits: A roughly linear age-dependent decrease characterized TCR beta diversity per million T cells. In these data, TCR beta diversity tracked strongly with naive T cell percentage.

Germline assignment: CDR1 KGHDR and CDR2 SFDVKD. The CDR3 has 16 residues. With V trimmed by 3 bases and J by 5 bases, 6 bases remained unmatched. A second PCR of about 7 to 12 cycles used a sample-barcoded 5' primer and a J-beta primer mix. Each CDR3 protein is one row after TCRdb ran MiXCR on the 5' RACE reads. The table lists about 800,000 distinct CDR3 sequences, more than 20% of them singletons, with roughly 3.5% in the top ten. Each sample provided at least 6 micrograms of extracted total RNA. With regard to this clonotype: The antigen remains unidentified.

The same specimen was also included in a second study, on T cells of mothers and their children.

The specimen was blood. The J gene is TRBJ2-5, the V gene TRBV24-1, with 12 bases fitting TRBD2. The receptor was derived from a boy younger than 18 in good health. The CDR3, as DNA: TGTGCCACCAGTGATCCGACTAGCGGGAGATTCGAGACCCAGTACTTC. It is translated as CATSDPTSGRFETQYF.